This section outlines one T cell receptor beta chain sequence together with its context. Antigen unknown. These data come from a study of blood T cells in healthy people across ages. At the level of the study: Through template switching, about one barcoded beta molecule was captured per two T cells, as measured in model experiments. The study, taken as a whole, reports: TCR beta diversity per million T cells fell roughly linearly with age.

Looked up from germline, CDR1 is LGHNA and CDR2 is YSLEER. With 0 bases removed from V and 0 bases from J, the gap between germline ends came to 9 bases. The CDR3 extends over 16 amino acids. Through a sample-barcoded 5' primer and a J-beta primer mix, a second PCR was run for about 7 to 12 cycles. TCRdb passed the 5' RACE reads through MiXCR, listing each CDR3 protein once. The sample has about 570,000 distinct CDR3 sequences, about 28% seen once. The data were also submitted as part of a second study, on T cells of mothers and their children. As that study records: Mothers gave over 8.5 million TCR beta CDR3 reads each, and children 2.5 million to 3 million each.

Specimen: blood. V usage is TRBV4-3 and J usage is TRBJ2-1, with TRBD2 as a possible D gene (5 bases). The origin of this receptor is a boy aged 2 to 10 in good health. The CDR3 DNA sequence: TGCGCCAGCAGCCAAGACCCTAGCTTCTCCTACAATGAGCAGTTCTTC. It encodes CASSQDPSFSYNEQFF.